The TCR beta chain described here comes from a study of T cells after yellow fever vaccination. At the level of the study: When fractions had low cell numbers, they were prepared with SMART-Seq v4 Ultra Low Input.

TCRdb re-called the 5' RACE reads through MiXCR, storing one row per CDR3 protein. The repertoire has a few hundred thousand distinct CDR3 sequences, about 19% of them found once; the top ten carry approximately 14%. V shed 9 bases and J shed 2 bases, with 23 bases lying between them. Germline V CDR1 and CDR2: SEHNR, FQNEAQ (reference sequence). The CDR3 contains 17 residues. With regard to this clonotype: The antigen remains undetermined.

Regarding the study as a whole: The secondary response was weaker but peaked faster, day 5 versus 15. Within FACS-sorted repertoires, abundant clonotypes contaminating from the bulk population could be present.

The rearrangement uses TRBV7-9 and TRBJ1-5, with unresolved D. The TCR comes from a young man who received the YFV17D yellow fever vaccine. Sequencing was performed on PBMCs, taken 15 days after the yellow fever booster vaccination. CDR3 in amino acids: CASPSWDRVLGNQPQHF. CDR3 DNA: TGTGCCAGTCCGTCATGGGATAGGGTTTTAGGCAATCAGCCCCAGCATTTT. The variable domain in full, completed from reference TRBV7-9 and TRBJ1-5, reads DTGVSQNPRHKITKRGQNVTFRCDPISEHNRLYWYRQTLGQGPEFLTYFQNEAQLEKSRLLSDRFSAERPKGSFSTLEIQRTEQGDSAMYLCASPSWDRVLGNQPQHFGDGTRLSIL.